The 14 T cell receptor beta chains below come from one sample, sequenced in a study of cytomegalovirus exposure and HLA in healthy donors (dated by TCRdb to about 2017). Preparation of the library involved the immunoSEQ multiplex PCR assay. The multiplex PCR relied on a mix of 60 forward primers for TCR Vbeta segments and 13 reverse primers for TCR Jbeta segments. TCRdb holds this immuneACCESS table with in-frame rearrangements only. Some clones are missing; in checked studies, unresolved V genes explain under half, and the rest has no known cause. This sample holds under 200,000 clones; approximately 73% were observed only once. Clones ranked in the top ten supply about 1.3% of the sample. Sequenced sample: PBMCs. All receptors come from a man aged 50 or older in good health and CMV-seronegative.

This chain links TRBV7-2 with TRBJ2-2; D not certain. Trimming cost V 5 bases and J 6 bases, with 10 bases left between them. The germline CDR1 and CDR2 sequences are SGHTA and FQGNSA. The length of the CDR3 is 13 residues. CDR3 sequence reads: CASSPLAAGELFF. In nucleotides, the CDR3 is TGTGCCAGCAGCCCTTTGGCGGCCGGGGAGCTGTTTTTT.

J is TRBJ2-7 and V is TRBV5-4; TRBD1 is a possible D gene (5 bases). The CDR3 runs 15 residues. V lost 1 base, J lost 3 bases, and 14 bases lay in between. From germline, CDR1 is SGHNT and CDR2 YYREEE (reference sequence). The CDR3 DNA reads TGTGCCAGCAGCTTGAGGTCGGCAGGGCTCTACGAGCAGTACTTC. Encoded protein: CASSLRSAGLYEQYF.

V gene TRBV19 combines with J gene TRBJ1-5; 7 bases are a match to TRBD1. J lost 5 bases, V lost 7 bases, and 2 bases had no gene match. There are 12 residues in the CDR3. Germline V gene sequence: CDR1 LNHDA, CDR2 SQIVND (reference sequence). The CDR3 protein is CASTTGYQPQHF. As DNA, the CDR3 is TGTGCCAGTACGACAGGGTATCAGCCCCAGCATTTT. The full variable domain, in which reference TRBV19 and TRBJ1-5 provide the parts outside the CDR3, is DGGITQSPKYLFRKEGQNVTLSCEQNLNHDAMYWYRQDPGQGLRLIYYSQIVNDFQKGDIAEGYSVSREKKESFPLTVTSAQKNPTAFYLCASTTGYQPQHFGDGTRLSIL.

In this sample, this clone turned up a few times. The chain links TRBV12-5 to TRBJ2-2, with 11 bases lining up with TRBD2. Germline trimming cut 4 bases from V and 2 bases from J; bases unmatched to any gene: 3. The CDR3 has 16 residues. Germline CDR1 is LGHNT and CDR2 is FRNRAP. The CDR3 region has the DNA TGTGCTAGTGGTTCGCGACTAGCGGGAAACACCGGGGAGCTGTTTTTT. Its protein is CASGSRLAGNTGELFF.

There are a few counts of this clone. This chain connects TRBV19 to TRBJ1-4; D gene uncertain. The CDR3 length is 13 residues. The V and J ends lost 6 bases and 8 bases respectively, with 13 bases between them. Germline lookup yields CDR1 LNHDA and CDR2 SQIVND (reference sequence). This chain's CDR3 is CASSPLRGEKLFF. Written as DNA, the CDR3 is TGTGCCAGTAGCCCCCTGCGCGGAGAAAAACTGTTTTTT.

This clone was detected once. The chain uses TRBV9 and TRBJ2-2; D gene ambiguous. CDR3 size: 14 residues. CDR1 and CDR2 from the germline V gene are SGDLS and YYNGEE. Trimming pared 7 bases from V and 0 bases from J, leaving 10 bases between. CDR3 sequence (DNA): TGTGCCAGCTCAGAGGCCGCGAACACCGGGGAGCTGTTTTTT. Residues: CASSEAANTGELFF.

The chain recombines TRBV7-6 with TRBJ2-7; 7 bases line up with TRBD1. J gave up 4 bases and V 1 base, and 16 bases lay outside the gene matches. CDR1 and CDR2 from the germline V gene are SGHVS and FNYEAQ. This CDR3 comprises 18 residues. CDR3 loop: CASSLGPTGPSVGYEQYF. CDR3 nucleotides: TGTGCCAGCAGCTTAGGCCCGACAGGGCCCAGCGTAGGTTACGAGCAGTACTTC.

This clone was counted a single time. The chain couples TRBV12-1 to TRBJ1-2; the table's D call, TRBD1, was not checked against the DNA. TRBV12-1 is described as a pseudogene. The CDR3 totals 14 residues. Written as DNA, the CDR3 is TGTGCCAGCAGCCCTGACAGGGCTGGCTATGGCTACACCTTC. Its translation: CASSPDRAGYGYTF.

This rearrangement joins TRBV7-3 to TRBJ2-5; the match to TRBD2 covers 9 bases. The length of the CDR3 is 15 residues. The ends lost 0 bases at V and 1 base at J; junction bases unmatched: 0. Germline V gives CDR1 SGHTA, CDR2 FQGTGA. This chain's CDR3 is CASSLTGLAQETQYF. CDR3 nucleotides: TGTGCCAGCAGCTTAACGGGACTAGCCCAAGAGACCCAGTACTTC.

This clone was recorded a few times. The chain has TRBV5-1 and TRBJ2-3; a weak D match, TRBD2 (6 bases). The CDR3 covers 16 residues. CDR1 and CDR2 (germline): SGHRS, YFSETQ. V gave up 1 base and J gave up 1 base, with 13 bases separating them. The CDR3 spells CASSLLSGLGTDTQYF. DNA of the CDR3: TGCGCCAGCAGCTTGCTGAGCGGGCTTGGCACAGATACGCAGTATTTT.

In this sample, this clone turned up a few times. One junction end disagrees with the germline gene, perhaps due to a read error. The chain recombines TRBV5-6 with TRBJ2-3; TRBD2 agrees at 8 bases. Germline CDR1 is SGHDT and CDR2 is YYEEEE. CDR3 length: 15 amino acids. Here the CDR3 DNA reads TGTGCCAGCAGCTTGCTGGCGGGGGGCACCGATACGCAGTATTTT. Translation: CASSLLAGGTDTQYF. Variable domain in full (rest from reference TRBV5-6 and TRBJ2-3): DAGVTQSPTHLIKTRGQQVTLRCSPKSGHDTVSWYQQALGQGPQFIFQYYEEEERQRGNFPDRFSGHQFPNYSSELNVNALLLGDSALYLCASSLLAGGTDTQYFGPGTRLTVL.

This clone showed up just a few times. This chain uses TRBV2 with TRBJ2-5, with 9 bases lining up with TRBD2. V shed 6 bases, J shed 3 bases, and the junction held 5 bases outside the gene matches. Germline CDR1 and CDR2: SNHLY and FYNNEI. This CDR3 is 14 amino acids long. The CDR3 sequence is CASSAGLAKETQYF. In nucleotides, the CDR3 is TGTGCCAGCAGCGCCGGACTAGCGAAAGAGACCCAGTACTTC.

This chain joins TRBV5-8 and TRBJ1-1; D may be TRBD1 (6 bases). Trimming left V 4 bases short and J 1 base short, with 14 bases between. Germline CDR1 is SGHTS and CDR2 is YDEGEE. This CDR3 is built from 15 residues. The DNA of the CDR3 is TGTGCCAGCAGCGTAGGACAGACTAAGAACACTGAAGCTTTCTTT. It is translated as CASSVGQTKNTEAFF.

V usage is TRBV19 and J usage is TRBJ1-6; 10 nucleotides align to TRBD1. From germline, CDR1 is LNHDA and CDR2 SQIVND (reference sequence). The length of the CDR3 is 17 residues. The V segment lost 5 bases and the J segment 7 bases; nucleotides outside the gene matches: 11. CDR3 amino acids: CASSPLDRGDSNSPLHF. CDR3 sequence (DNA): TGTGCCAGTAGTCCCTTGGACAGGGGGGATTCCAATTCACCCCTCCACTTT.